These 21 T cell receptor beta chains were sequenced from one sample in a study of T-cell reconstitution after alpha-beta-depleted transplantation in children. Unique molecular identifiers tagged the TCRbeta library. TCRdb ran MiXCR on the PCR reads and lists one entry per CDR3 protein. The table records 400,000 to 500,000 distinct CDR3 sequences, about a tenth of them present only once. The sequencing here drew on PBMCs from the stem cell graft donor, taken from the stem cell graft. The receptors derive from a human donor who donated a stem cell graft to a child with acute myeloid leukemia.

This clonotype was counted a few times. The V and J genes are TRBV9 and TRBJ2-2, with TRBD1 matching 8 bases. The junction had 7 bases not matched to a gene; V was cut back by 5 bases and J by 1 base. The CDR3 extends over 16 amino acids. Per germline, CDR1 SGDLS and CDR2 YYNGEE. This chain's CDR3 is CASSHSGTGNTGELFF. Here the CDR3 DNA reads TGTGCCAGCAGTCACTCCGGGACAGGGAACACCGGGGAGCTGTTTTTT.

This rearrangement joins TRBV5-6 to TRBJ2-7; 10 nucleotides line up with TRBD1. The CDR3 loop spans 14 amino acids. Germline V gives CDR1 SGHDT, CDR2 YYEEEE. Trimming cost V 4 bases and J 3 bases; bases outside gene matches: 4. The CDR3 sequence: CASSGGQGSYEQYF. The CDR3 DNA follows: TGTGCCAGCAGCGGGGGACAGGGGAGCTACGAGCAGTACTTC.

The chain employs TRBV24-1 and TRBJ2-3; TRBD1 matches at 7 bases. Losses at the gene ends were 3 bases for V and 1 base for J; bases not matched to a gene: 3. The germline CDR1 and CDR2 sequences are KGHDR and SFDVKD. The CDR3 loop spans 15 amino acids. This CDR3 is CATSDAGTGTDTQYF. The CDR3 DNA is TGTGCCACCAGTGATGCCGGGACAGGCACAGATACGCAGTATTTT.

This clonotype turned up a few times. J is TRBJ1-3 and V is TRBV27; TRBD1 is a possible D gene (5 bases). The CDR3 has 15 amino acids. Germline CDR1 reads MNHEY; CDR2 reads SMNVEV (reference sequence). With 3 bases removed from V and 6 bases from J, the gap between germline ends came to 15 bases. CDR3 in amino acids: CASSFLPREENTIYF. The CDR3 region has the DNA TGTGCCAGCAGTTTTCTTCCCAGGGAGGAAAACACCATATATTTT.

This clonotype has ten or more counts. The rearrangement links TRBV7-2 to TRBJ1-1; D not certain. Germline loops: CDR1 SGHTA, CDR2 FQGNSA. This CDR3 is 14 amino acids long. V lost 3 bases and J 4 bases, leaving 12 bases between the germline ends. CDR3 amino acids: CASSLSGWGTEAFF. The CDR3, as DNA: TGTGCCAGCAGCTTGAGTGGGTGGGGCACTGAAGCTTTCTTT.

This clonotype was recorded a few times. CDR3 sequence (DNA): TGCAGTGCTAGAGGTTCTAGGCCGACCCAGTACTTC. Its protein product is CSARGSRPTQYF. This chain joins TRBV20-1 and TRBJ2-5, with unresolved D. Germline CDR1 DFQATT, CDR2 SNEGSKA (reference sequence). The CDR3 is made up of 12 amino acids. Trimming left V 1 base short and J 7 bases short, with 10 bases between.

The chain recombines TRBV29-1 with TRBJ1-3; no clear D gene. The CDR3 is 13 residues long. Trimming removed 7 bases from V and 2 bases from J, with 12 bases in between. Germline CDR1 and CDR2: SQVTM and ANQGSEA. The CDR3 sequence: CSAPGEPGNTIYF. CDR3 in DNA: TGCAGCGCCCCTGGGGAGCCTGGAAACACCATATATTTT. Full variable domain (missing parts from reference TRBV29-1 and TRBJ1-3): SAVISQKPSRDICQRGTSLTIQCQVDSQVTMMFWYRQQPGQSLTLIATANQGSEATYESGFVIDKFPISRPNLTFSTLTVSNMSPEDSSIYLCSAPGEPGNTIYFGEGSWLTVV.

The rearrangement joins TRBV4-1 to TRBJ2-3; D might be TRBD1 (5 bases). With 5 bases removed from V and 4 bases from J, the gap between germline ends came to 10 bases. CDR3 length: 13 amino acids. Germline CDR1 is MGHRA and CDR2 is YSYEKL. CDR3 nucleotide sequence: TGCGCCAGCAGCTATTCAGGGCCAGATACGCAGTATTTT. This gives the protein CASSYSGPDTQYF.

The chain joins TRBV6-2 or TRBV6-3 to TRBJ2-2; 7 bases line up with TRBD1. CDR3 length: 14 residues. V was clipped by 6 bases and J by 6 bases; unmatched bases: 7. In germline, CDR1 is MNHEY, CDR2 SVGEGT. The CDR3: CASSRGGKAGELFF. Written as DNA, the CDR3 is TGTGCCAGCAGCCGAGGGGGCAAGGCCGGGGAGCTGTTTTTT.

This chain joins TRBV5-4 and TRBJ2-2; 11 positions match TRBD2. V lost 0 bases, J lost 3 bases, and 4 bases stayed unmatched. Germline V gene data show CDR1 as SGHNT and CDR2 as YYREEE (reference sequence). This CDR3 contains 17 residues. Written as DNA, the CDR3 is TGTGCCAGCAGCTTGGGGGCACTAGCGGGAGACACCGGGGAGCTGTTTTTT. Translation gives CASSLGALAGDTGELFF.

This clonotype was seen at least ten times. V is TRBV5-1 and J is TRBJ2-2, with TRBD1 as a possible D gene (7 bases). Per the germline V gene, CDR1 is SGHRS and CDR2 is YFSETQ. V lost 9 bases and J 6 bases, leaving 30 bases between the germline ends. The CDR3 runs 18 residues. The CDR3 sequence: CATWITPGDDREAGELFF. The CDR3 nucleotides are TGCGCCACCTGGATTACCCCGGGAGACGACAGGGAGGCCGGGGAGCTGTTTTTT.

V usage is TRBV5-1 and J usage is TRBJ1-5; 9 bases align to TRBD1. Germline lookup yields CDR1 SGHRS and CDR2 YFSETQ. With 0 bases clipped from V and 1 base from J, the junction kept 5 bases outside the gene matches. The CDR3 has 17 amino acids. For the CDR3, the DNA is TGCGCCAGCAGCTTGGGGGACAGGGATGTCAGCAATCAGCCCCAGCATTTT. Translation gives CASSLGDRDVSNQPQHF. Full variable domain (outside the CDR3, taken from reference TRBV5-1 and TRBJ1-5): KAGVTQTPRYLIKTRGQQVTLSCSPISGHRSVSWYQQTPGQGLQFLFEYFSETQRNKGNFPGRFSGRQFSNSRSEMNVSTLELGDSALYLCASSLGDRDVSNQPQHFGDGTRLSIL.

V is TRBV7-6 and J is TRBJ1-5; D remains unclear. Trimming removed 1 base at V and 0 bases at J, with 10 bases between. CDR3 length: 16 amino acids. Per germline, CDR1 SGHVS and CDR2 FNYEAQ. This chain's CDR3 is CASSLVAESSNQPQHF. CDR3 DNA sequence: TGTGCCAGCAGCTTAGTTGCAGAGTCTAGCAATCAGCCCCAGCATTTT.

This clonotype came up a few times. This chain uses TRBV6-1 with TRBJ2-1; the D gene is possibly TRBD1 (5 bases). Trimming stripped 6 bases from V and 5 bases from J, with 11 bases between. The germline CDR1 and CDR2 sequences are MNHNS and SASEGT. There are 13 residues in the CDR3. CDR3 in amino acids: CASSDWGNNEQFF. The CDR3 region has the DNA TGTGCCAGCAGCGACTGGGGCAACAATGAGCAGTTCTTC.

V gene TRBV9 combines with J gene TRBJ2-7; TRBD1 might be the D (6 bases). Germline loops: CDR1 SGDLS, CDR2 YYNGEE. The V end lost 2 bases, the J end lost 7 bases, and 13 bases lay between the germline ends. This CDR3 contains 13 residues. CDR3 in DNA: TGTGCCAGCAGCGTCGACAGGCGTGGGGAGCAGTACTTC. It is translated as CASSVDRRGEQYF.

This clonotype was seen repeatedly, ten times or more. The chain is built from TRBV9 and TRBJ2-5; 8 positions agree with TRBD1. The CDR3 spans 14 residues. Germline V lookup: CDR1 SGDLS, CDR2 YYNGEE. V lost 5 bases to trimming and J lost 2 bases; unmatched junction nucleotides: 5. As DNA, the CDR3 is TGTGCCAGCAGTCCGGGACAGGCTCAAGAGACCCAGTACTTC. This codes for CASSPGQAQETQYF.

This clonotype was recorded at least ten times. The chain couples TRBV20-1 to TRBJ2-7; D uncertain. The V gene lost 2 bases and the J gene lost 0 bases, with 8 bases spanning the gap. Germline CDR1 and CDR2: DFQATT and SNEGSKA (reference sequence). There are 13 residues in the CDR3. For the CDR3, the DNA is TGCAGTGCTAGATCCGCAACCTCCTACGAGCAGTACTTC. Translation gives CSARSATSYEQYF.

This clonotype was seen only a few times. This CDR3 reads CSVEDQAEQFF. The CDR3 DNA reads as TGCAGCGTTGAAGATCAGGCTGAGCAGTTCTTC. V is TRBV29-1 and J is TRBJ2-1, with D unclear. CDR1 SQVTM and CDR2 ANQGSEA come from the germline V gene. The CDR3 has 11 amino acids. V lost 0 bases to trimming and J lost 9 bases, with 6 bases between them.

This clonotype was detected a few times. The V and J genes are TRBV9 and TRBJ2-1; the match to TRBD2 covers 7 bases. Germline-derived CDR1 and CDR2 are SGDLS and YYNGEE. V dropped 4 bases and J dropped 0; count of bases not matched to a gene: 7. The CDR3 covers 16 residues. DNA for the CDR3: TGTGCCAGCAGCTTCGGGACTACAAGCTCCTACAATGAGCAGTTCTTC. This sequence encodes CASSFGTTSSYNEQFF. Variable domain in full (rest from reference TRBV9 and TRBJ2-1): DSGVTQTPKHLITATGQRVTLRCSPRSGDLSVYWYQQSLDQGLQFLIQYYNGEERAKGNILERFSAQQFPDLHSELNLSSLELGDSALYFCASSFGTTSSYNEQFFGPGTRLTVL.

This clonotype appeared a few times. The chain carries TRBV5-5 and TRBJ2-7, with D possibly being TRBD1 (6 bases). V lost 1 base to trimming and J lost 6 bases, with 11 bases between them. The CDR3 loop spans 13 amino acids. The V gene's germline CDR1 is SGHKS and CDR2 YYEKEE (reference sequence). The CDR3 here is CASSLWQGTEQYF. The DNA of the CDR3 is TGTGCCAGCAGCTTGTGGCAGGGGACCGAGCAGTACTTC.

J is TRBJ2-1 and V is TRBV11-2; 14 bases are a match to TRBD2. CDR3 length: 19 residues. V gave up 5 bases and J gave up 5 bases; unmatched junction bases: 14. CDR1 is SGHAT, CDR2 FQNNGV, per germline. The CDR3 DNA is TGTGCCAGCAGCCCCCAACCGGGACTAGCGGGGGCGCCCAACAATGAGCAGTTCTTC. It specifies CASSPQPGLAGAPNNEQFF.